The rows below give T cell receptor beta chains drawn from one sample of a study of blood T cell repertoires in COVID-19. Clones were sequenced by immunoSEQ multiplex PCR, and TCRdb holds only the in-frame ones, with some missing. Of about 70,000 clones detected, roughly nine tenths appear once; the ten largest clones hold approximately 4.1%. Material: peripheral blood. Receptors originate from a man between 65 and 79 years old with active COVID-19. Both conserved end residues are part of each CDR3. A D gene is named only where the DNA matches it firmly.

V gene,D gene,J gene,CDR3 protein
TRBV7-2,-,TRBJ1-6,CASSLGGGAGNSPLHF
TRBV27,TRBD1,TRBJ1-2,CASSLGGTGVGYGYTF
TRBV4-3,-,TRBJ2-1,CASRPLSSARYNEQFF
TRBV7-2,-,TRBJ1-5,CASSPQGSGQPQHF
TRBV25-1,-,TRBJ2-7,CASSEPGFYEQYF
TRBV6-4,TRBD2,TRBJ2-3,CASREVAGPDTQYF
TRBV14,-,TRBJ2-5,CASSQGPREETQYF
TRBV19,-,TRBJ2-1,CASRRASSYNEQFF
TRBV15,-,TRBJ2-1,CATSRGLGWGDEQFF
TRBV10-2,TRBD2,TRBJ2-1,CASTQGLANEQFF
TRBV6-5,-,TRBJ1-1,CASSLGHLNTEAFF
TRBV10-3,TRBD2,TRBJ2-1,CAISESGGGLAGSYNEQFF
TRBV7-8,-,TRBJ1-1,CASSLAGRGNTEAFF
TRBV11-2,-,TRBJ2-2,CASSGLQGNTGELFF
TRBV6-5,TRBD2,TRBJ2-3,CASSPGGGSTDTQYF
TRBV29-1,-,TRBJ2-7,CSAQQGGSYEQYF
TRBV9,-,TRBJ1-1,CASSVDRVSGEAFF
TRBV7-2,TRBD2,TRBJ2-7,CASTPGTSVGYEQYF
TRBV29-1,-,TRBJ1-2,CSVVEGPYGYTF
TRBV7-2,-,TRBJ2-1,CASSLGGGRAGNEQFF
TRBV5-6,TRBD1,TRBJ2-7,CASSTTGDYEQYF
TRBV24-1,TRBD2,TRBJ2-3,CATSDPAGGPDTQYF
TRBV27,-,TRBJ2-7,CASTPGRPGENEQYF
TRBV19,TRBD1,TRBJ1-1,CASRDRGMNTEAFF
TRBV6-2/TRBV6-3,TRBD1,TRBJ2-3,CASSSGQGRWDSVTDTQYF
TRBV7-3,TRBD2,TRBJ2-3,CATSRGGSGVDTQYF
TRBV6-2/TRBV6-3,TRBD1,TRBJ2-7,CASSYSAGGLGQPPYEQYF
TRBV23-1,-,TRBJ2-7,CASSQGSLEQYF
TRBV9,TRBD2,TRBJ2-1,CASSVAPGTSGRGALSSYNEQFF
TRBV7-2,-,TRBJ2-5,CASSLAPGRETQYF
TRBV3-1/TRBV3-2,TRBD2,TRBJ2-1,CASSHGAGGLRNEQFF
TRBV5-6,TRBD1,TRBJ1-2,CASSPGQGYYGYTF
TRBV9,TRBD2,TRBJ2-7,CASSPTAGVREQYF
TRBV7-2,-,TRBJ2-6,CASSSAGGTPGANVLTF
TRBV11-3,TRBD1,TRBJ2-7,CASSKRSGTGSPYEQYF
TRBV12-5,-,TRBJ2-7,CASGLGQLGDEQYF
TRBV19,-,TRBJ2-1,CASSAGAGEQFF
TRBV6-2/TRBV6-3,-,TRBJ2-5,CASSYPRDRRGTQYF
TRBV7-3,-,TRBJ2-3,CASGQGPSTDTQYF
TRBV3-1/TRBV3-2,-,TRBJ2-7,CASSQGSRGTGQYF
TRBV30,TRBD2,TRBJ2-1,CAWSRTRTGNEQFF
TRBV7-2,-,TRBJ2-1,CASSPGLPANEQFF
TRBV2,TRBD2,TRBJ2-7,CASRGGLAPSYEQYF
TRBV7-2,TRBD2,TRBJ2-2,CASSSPSGRRTGELFF
TRBV5-4,-,TRBJ2-3,CASSLDGTSTDTQYF
TRBV23-1,TRBD2,TRBJ2-6,CASSQGPGGCGANVLTF
TRBV10-3,-,TRBJ1-6,CAIRDSTPPLHF
TRBV4-3,-,TRBJ2-1,CASSQDWGVAENEQFF
TRBV30,-,TRBJ1-2,CAWSRQFMGYTF
TRBV6-6,-,TRBJ2-7,CASSYGGQPSEQYF
TRBV19,-,TRBJ2-7,CASSMLGGSYEQYF